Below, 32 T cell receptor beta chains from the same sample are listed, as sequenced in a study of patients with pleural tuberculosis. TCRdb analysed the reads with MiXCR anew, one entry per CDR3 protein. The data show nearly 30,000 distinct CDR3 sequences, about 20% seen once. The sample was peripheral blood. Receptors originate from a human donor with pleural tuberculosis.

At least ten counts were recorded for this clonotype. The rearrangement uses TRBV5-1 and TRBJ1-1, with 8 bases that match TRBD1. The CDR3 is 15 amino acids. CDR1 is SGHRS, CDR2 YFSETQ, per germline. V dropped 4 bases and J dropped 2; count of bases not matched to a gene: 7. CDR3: CASSVPQGANTEAFF. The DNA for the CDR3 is TGCGCCAGCAGCGTACCCCAGGGGGCTAACACTGAAGCTTTCTTT.

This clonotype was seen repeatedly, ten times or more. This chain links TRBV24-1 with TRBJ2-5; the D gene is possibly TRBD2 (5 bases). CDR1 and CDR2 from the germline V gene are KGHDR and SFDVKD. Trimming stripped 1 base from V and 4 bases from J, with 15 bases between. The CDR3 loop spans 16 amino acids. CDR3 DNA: TGTGCCACCAGTGATTTTTCTCGACCGGGGAGAGAGACCCAGTACTTC. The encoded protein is CATSDFSRPGRETQYF.

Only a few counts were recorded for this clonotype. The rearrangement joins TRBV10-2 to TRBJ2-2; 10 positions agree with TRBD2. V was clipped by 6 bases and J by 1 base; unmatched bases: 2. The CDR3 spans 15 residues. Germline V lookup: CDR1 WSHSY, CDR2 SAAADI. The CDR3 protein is CASRTSGQNTGELFF. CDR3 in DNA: TGCGCCAGCAGGACTAGCGGGCAGAACACCGGGGAGCTGTTTTTT.

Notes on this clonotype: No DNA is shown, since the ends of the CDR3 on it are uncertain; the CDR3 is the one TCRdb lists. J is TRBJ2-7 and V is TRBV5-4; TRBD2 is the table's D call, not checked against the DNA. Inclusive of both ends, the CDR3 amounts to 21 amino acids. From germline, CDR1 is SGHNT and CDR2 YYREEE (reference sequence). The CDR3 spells CASSFYICSARGLHSGYEQYF.

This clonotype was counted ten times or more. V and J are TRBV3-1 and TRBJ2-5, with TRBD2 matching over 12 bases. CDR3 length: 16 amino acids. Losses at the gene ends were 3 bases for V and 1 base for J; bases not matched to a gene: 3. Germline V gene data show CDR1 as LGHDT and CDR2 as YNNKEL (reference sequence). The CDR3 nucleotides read TGTGCCAGCAGCCATGGGACTAGCGGGTTCCAAGAGACCCAGTACTTC. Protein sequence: CASSHGTSGFQETQYF.

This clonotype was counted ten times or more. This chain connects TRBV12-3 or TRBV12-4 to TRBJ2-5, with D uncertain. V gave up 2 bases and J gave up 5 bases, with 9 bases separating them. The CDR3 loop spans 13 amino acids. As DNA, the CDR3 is TGTGCCAGCAGTTTATATGGTGAGGAGACCCAGTACTTC. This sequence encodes CASSLYGEETQYF.

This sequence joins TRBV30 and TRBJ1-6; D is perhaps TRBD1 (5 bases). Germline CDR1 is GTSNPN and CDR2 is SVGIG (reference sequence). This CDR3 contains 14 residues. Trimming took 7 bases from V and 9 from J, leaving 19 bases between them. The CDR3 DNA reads TGTGCCTTGATAACCGGGGCCGACCCTTCACCCCTCCACTTT. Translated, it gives CALITGADPSPLHF.

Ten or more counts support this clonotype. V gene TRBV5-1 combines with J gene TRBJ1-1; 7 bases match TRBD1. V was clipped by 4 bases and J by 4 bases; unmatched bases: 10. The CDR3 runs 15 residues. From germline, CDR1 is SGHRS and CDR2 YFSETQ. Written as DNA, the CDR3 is TGCGCCAGCAGCCCCGGGACAGACTTGGGCACTGAAGCTTTCTTT. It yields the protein CASSPGTDLGTEAFF.

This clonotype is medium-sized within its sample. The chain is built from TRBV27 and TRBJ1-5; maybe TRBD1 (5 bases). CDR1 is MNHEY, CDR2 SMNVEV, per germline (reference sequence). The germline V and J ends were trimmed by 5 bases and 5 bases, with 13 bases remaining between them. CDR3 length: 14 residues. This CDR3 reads CASSPFGGDQPQHF. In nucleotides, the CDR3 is TGTGCCAGCAGTCCCTTTGGAGGGGATCAGCCCCAGCATTTT.

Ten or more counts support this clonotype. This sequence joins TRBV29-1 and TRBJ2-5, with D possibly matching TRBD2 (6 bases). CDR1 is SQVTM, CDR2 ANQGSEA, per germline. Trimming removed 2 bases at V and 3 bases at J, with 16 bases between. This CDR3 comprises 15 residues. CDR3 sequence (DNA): TGCAGCGTTGAAAATTGGACTACAGTCGAAGAGACCCAGTACTTC. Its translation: CSVENWTTVEETQYF.

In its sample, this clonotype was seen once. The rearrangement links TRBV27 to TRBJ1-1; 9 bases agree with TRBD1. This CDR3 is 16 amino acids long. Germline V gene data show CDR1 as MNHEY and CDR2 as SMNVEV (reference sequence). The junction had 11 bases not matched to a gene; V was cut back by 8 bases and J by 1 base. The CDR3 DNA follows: TGTGCCAGCGGATTCCCGGGACAGGGCCGGAACACTGAAGCTTTCTTT. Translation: CASGFPGQGRNTEAFF.

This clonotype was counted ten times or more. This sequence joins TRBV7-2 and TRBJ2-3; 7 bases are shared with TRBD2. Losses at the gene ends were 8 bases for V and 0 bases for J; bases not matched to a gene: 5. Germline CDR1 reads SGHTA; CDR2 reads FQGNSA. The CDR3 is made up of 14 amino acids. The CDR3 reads CASGLGHSTDTQYF. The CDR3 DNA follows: TGTGCCAGCGGACTAGGACACAGCACAGATACGCAGTATTTT.

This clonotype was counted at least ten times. CDR3 amino acids: CASSERGVASNQPQHF. CDR3 DNA sequence: TGTGCCAGTAGTGAACGAGGGGTAGCGAGCAATCAGCCCCAGCATTTT. The rearrangement joins TRBV19 to TRBJ1-5; D possibly corresponds to TRBD1 (5 bases). Between the trimmed V and J ends, which lost 5 bases and 1 base, there was a span of 15 bases. The CDR3 totals 16 residues. The V gene's germline CDR1 is LNHDA and CDR2 SQIVND (reference sequence).

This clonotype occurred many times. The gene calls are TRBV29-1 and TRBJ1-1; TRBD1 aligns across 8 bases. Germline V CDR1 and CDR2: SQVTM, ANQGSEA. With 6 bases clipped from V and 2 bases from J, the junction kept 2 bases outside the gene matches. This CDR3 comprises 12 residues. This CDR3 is CSVRGPNTEAFF. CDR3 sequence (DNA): TGCAGCGTCAGGGGGCCAAACACTGAAGCTTTCTTT.

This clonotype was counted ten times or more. Here the CDR3 reads CASSWATNEQFF. DNA of the CDR3: TGTGCCAGCAGCTGGGCCACCAATGAGCAGTTCTTC. The chain links TRBV5-6 to TRBJ2-1; D is unresolved. Between the trimmed V and J ends, which lost 3 bases and 6 bases, there was a span of 7 bases. This CDR3 is built from 12 residues. The germline V gene encodes CDR1 SGHDT and CDR2 YYEEEE.

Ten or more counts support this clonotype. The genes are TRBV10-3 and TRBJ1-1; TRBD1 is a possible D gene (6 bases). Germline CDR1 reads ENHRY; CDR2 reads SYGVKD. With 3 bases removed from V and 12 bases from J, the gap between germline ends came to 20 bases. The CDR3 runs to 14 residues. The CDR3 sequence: CAISDKGGAAQPFF. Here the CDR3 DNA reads TGTGCCATCAGTGATAAAGGGGGGGCAGCCCAACCTTTCTTT.

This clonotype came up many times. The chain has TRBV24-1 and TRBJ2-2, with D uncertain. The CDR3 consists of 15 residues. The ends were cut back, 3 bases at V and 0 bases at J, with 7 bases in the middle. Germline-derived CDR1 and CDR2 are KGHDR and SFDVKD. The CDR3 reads CATSDPAANTGELFF. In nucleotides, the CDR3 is TGTGCCACCAGTGATCCGGCAGCGAACACCGGGGAGCTGTTTTTT.

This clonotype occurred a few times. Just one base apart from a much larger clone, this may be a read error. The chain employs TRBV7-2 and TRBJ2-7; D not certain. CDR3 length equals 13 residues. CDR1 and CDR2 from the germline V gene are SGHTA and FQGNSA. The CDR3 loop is CASSWSNTYKQYF. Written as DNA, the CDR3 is TGTGCCAGCAGCTGGTCTAACACCTACAAGCAGTACTTC.

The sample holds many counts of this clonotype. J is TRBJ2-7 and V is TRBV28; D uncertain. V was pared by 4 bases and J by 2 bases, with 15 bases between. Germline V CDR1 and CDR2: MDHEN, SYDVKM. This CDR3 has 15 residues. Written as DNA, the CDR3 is TGTGCCAGCAGTTCTCCTGACGCTTCTACCTACGAGCAGTACTTC. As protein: CASSSPDASTYEQYF.

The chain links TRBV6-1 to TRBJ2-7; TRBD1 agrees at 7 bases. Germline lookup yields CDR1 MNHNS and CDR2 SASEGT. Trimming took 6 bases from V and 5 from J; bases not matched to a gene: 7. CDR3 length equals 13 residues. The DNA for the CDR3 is TGTGCCAGCAGCACAAGACAGGGCAACGAGCAGTACTTC. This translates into CASSTRQGNEQYF.

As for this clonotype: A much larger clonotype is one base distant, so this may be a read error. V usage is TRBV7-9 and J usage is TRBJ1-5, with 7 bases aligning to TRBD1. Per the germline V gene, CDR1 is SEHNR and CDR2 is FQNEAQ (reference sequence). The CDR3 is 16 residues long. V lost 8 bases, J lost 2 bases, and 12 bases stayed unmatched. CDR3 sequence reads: CASGSSGGNCNQPQHF. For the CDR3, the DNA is TGTGCCAGCGGGTCGTCAGGGGGAAATTGCAATCAGCCCCAGCATTTT. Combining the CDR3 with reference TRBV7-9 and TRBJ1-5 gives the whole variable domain DTGVSQNPRHKITKRGQNVTFRCDPISEHNRLYWYRQTLGQGPEFLTYFQNEAQLEKSRLLSDRFSAERPKGSFSTLEIQRTEQGDSAMYLCASGSSGGNCNQPQHFGDGTRLSIL.

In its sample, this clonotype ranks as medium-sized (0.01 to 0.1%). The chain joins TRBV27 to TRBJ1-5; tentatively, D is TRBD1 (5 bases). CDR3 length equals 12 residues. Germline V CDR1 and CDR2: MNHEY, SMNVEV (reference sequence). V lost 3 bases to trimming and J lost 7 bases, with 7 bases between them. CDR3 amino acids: CASSFRGQPQHF. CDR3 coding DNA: TGTGCCAGCAGTTTTAGGGGACAGCCCCAGCATTTT.

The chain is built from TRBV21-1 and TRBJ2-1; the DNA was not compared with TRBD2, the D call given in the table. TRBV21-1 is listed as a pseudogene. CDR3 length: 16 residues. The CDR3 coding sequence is TGTTCCAGCAGCAGTACTAGCGGGAGGACCTACAATGAGCAGTTCTTC. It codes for CSSSSTSGRTYNEQFF.

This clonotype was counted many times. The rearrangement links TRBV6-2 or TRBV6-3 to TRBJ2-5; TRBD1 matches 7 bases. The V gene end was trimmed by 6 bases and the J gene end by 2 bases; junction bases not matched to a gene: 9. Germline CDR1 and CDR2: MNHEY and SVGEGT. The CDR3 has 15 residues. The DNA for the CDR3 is TGTGCCAGCAGCTTAACCCGGACAGGACAAGAGACCCAGTACTTC. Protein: CASSLTRTGQETQYF.

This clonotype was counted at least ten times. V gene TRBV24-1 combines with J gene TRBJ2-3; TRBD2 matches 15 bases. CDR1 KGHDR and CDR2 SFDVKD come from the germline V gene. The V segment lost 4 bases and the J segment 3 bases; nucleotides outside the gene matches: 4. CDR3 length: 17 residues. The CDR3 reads CATSDRTSGRGTDTQYF. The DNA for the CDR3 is TGTGCCACCAGTGACCGGACTAGCGGGAGGGGTACAGATACGCAGTATTTT.

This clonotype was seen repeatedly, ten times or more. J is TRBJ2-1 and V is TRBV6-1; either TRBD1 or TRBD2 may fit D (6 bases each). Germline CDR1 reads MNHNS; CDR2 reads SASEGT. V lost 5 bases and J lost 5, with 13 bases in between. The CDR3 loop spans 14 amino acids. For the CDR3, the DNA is TGTGCCAGCAGTTTCCGGGGGCGGGACAATGAGCAGTTCTTC. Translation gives CASSFRGRDNEQFF.

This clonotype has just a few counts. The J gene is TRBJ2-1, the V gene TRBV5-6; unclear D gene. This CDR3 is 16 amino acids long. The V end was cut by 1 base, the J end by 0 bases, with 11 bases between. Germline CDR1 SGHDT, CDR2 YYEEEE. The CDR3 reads CASSLKATSSYNEQFF. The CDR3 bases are TGTGCCAGCAGCTTGAAGGCTACAAGCTCCTACAATGAGCAGTTCTTC.

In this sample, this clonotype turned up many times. The CDR3 protein is CASSHLPADPGNTIYF. CDR3 sequence (DNA): TGCGCCAGCAGCCACCTCCCTGCGGATCCCGGAAACACCATATATTTT. This chain links TRBV4-1 with TRBJ1-3, with unresolved D. In germline, CDR1 is MGHRA, CDR2 YSYEKL. The V and J ends lost 3 bases and 4 bases respectively, with 16 bases between them. The CDR3 length is 16 residues.

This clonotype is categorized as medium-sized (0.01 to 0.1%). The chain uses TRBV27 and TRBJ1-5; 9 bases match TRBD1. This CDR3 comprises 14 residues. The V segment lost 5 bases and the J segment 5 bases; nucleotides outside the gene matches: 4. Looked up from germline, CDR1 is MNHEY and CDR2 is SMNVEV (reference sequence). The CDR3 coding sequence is TGTGCCAGCAGTACCGGGACAGGGTATCAGCCCCAGCATTTT. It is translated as CASSTGTGYQPQHF.

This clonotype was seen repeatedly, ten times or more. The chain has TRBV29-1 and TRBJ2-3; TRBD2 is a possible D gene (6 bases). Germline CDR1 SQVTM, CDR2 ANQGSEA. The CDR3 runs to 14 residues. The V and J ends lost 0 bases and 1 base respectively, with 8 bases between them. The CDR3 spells CSVEDRRGTDTQYF. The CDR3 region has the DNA TGCAGCGTTGAAGATCGGAGGGGCACAGATACGCAGTATTTT.

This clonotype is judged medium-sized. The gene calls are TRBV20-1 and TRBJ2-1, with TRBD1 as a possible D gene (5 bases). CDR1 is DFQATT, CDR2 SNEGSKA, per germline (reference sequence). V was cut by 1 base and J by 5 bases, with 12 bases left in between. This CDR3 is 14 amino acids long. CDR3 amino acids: CSARVPRQNNEQFF. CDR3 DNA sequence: TGCAGTGCTAGAGTCCCCCGACAGAACAATGAGCAGTTCTTC.

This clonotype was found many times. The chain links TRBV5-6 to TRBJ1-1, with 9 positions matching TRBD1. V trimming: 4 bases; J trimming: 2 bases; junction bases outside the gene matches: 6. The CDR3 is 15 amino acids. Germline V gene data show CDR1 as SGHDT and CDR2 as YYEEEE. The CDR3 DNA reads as TGTGCCAGCAGCCCGGACAGGGGACCAAACACTGAAGCTTTCTTT. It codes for CASSPDRGPNTEAFF.